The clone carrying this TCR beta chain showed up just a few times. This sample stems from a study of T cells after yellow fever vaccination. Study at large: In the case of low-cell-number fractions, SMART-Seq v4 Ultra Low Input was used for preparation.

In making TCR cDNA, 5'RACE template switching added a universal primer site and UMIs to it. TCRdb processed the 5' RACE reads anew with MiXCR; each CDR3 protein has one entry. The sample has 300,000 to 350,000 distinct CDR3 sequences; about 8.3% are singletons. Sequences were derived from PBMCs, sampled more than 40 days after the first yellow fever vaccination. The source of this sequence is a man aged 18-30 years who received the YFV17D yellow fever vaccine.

DNA for the CDR3: TGCGCCAGCAGCTACGACAGGGTAAATGCTTTCTTT. This encodes CASSYDRVNAFF. The J gene is TRBJ1-1, the V gene TRBV5-1, with 7 bases aligning to TRBD1. Germline V gives CDR1 SGHRS, CDR2 YFSETQ. The CDR3 has 12 residues. V was clipped by 3 bases and J by 11 bases; unmatched bases: 7.